Shown below are 15 T cell receptor beta chains from a single sample sequenced in a study of shared clonotypes between healthy human individuals. This table comes from immunoSEQ multiplex PCR, and its TCRdb copy is limited to in-frame clones, with some not included. The profile shows about 1.5 million clones, 95% to 99% of them singletons. Specimen: naive CD4+ T cells sorted from blood. Subset meaning: CD45RA+ positively selected. These receptors all come from a man between 25 and 39 years old in good health.

The chain joins TRBV4-2 to TRBJ1-1; D ambiguous. With 8 bases removed from V and 11 bases from J, the gap between germline ends came to 24 bases. Germline assignment: CDR1 LGHNA and CDR2 YNFKEQ. The CDR3 has 14 amino acids. CDR3 residues: CASHRSGSAPVAFF. The CDR3 DNA is TGTGCCAGCCACCGGTCGGGAAGCGCGCCGGTCGCTTTCTTT.

CDR3 sequence (DNA): TGCGCCAGCAGCTTGTTCGGGACTCCCACAGATACGCAGTATTTT. Amino acid sequence: CASSLFGTPTDTQYF. The gene calls are TRBV5-1 and TRBJ2-3; tentatively, D is TRBD2 (6 bases). The germline V and J ends were trimmed by 1 base and 2 bases, with 11 bases remaining between them. The length of the CDR3 is 15 residues. The germline CDR1 and CDR2 sequences are SGHRS and YFSETQ.

The rearrangement links TRBV11-2 to TRBJ2-5; D is ambiguous. V was clipped by 5 bases and J by 5 bases, with 15 bases between them. Germline loops: CDR1 SGHAT, CDR2 FQNNGV. This CDR3 comprises 14 residues. DNA of the CDR3: TGTGCCAGCAGCCGCATTTCGTCGCGTGAGACCCAGTACTTC. Residues: CASSRISSRETQYF. Full variable domain (remainder filled in from reference TRBV11-2 and TRBJ2-5): EAGVAQSPRYKIIEKRQSVAFWCNPISGHATLYWYQQILGQGPKLLIQFQNNGVVDDSQLPKDRFSAERLKGVDSTLKIQPAKLEDSAVYLCASSRISSRETQYFGPGTRLLVL.

The chain has TRBV25-1 and TRBJ2-2; D is ambiguous. This CDR3 region has 13 residues. The germline CDR1 and CDR2 sequences are MGHDK and SYGVNS. The germline V and J ends were trimmed by 5 bases and 6 bases, with 10 bases remaining between them. In DNA, the CDR3 is TGTGCCAGCAGTACCCAAATTCCCGGGGAGCTGTTTTTT. Translation gives CASSTQIPGELFF.

The J gene is TRBJ2-1, the V gene TRBV14; no definite D call. Germline CDR1 SGHDN, CDR2 FVKESK. Trimming took off 0 bases at V and 12 bases at J, with 12 bases between the two ends. The length of the CDR3 is 13 residues. CDR3 region: CASSQDVGLGQFF. The DNA of the CDR3 is TGTGCCAGCAGCCAAGATGTGGGTTTGGGGCAGTTCTTC.

V usage is TRBV5-1 and J usage is TRBJ1-1; perhaps TRBD1 as D (6 bases). This CDR3 spans 15 amino acids. V lost 0 bases and J lost 2, with 11 bases in between. The germline CDR1 and CDR2 sequences are SGHRS and YFSETQ. In nucleotides, the CDR3 is TGCGCCAGCAGCTTGGCCTGGACAGCAAACACTGAAGCTTTCTTT. It yields the protein CASSLAWTANTEAFF.

The chain employs TRBV12-5 and TRBJ1-1, with unresolved D. CDR1 is LGHNT and CDR2 is FRNRAP in the germline V gene. The CDR3 has 13 residues. Trimming removed 7 bases at V and 0 bases at J, with 9 bases between. CDR3 in amino acids: CASAKRMNTEAFF. As DNA, the CDR3 is TGTGCTAGTGCAAAGAGAATGAACACTGAAGCTTTCTTT.

The chain combines TRBV28 with TRBJ2-4; 9 positions agree with TRBD2. The ends lost 3 bases at V and 7 bases at J; junction bases unmatched: 10. The CDR3 sequence is 16 residues long. Germline V CDR1 and CDR2: MDHEN, SYDVKM. CDR3 DNA sequence: TGTGCCAGCAGTTTGGGGGGAGCGGGAGGAGGTAACATTCAGTACTTC. Protein sequence: CASSLGGAGGGNIQYF.

Here the CDR3 DNA reads TGTGCCAGCAGCCGGACTGTTTACGAGCAGTACTTC. It encodes CASSRTVYEQYF. The chain couples TRBV7-2 to TRBJ2-7, with D perhaps matching TRBD2 (5 bases). The V gene lost 5 bases and the J gene lost 4 bases, with 9 bases spanning the gap. The CDR3 runs to 12 residues. Germline-derived CDR1 and CDR2 are SGHTA and FQGNSA.

The chain employs TRBV6-5 and TRBJ2-7, with D perhaps TRBD1 (6 bases). The ends were cut back, 5 bases at V and 5 bases at J, with 10 bases in the middle. Looked up from germline, CDR1 is MNHEY and CDR2 is SVGAGI. The CDR3 loop spans 12 amino acids. Here the CDR3 reads CASSKDRDEQYF. The CDR3 DNA reads TGTGCCAGCAGTAAGGACAGAGACGAGCAGTACTTC.

Regarding this clone: Other DNA sequences of this sample code for an identical CDR3. CDR3 region: CASSGLAGSTDTQYF. Written as DNA, the CDR3 is TGTGCCAGCAGTGGCCTAGCGGGATCCACAGATACGCAGTATTTT. The chain has TRBV6-1 and TRBJ2-3; TRBD2 agrees at 9 bases. Germline lookup yields CDR1 MNHNS and CDR2 SASEGT. V dropped 4 bases and J dropped 2; count of bases not matched to a gene: 4. The CDR3 has 15 amino acids.

The gene calls are TRBV21-1 and TRBJ2-1; no check of the table's D call, TRBD1, against the DNA was made. TRBV21-1 is described as a pseudogene. CDR3 length: 14 residues. CDR3 region: CASSGHLALNEQFF. For the CDR3, the DNA is TGTGCCAGCAGCGGGCATCTGGCTTTGAATGAGCAGTTCTTC.

This chain joins TRBV19 and TRBJ2-1, with D possibly matching TRBD1 (6 bases). CDR1 and CDR2 from the germline V gene are LNHDA and SQIVND (reference sequence). The CDR3 covers 15 residues. Trimming pared 7 bases from V and 0 bases from J, leaving 13 bases between. The CDR3 DNA reads as TGTGCCAGTAACCCCGGACAGAGCTCCTACAATGAGCAGTTCTTC. It is translated as CASNPGQSSYNEQFF.

Remarks on this clone: The junction does not match germline at one end; this may be a read error. The chain recombines TRBV7-2 with TRBJ1-3; 9 positions agree with TRBD1. CDR3 length equals 15 residues. Looked up from germline, CDR1 is SGHTA and CDR2 is FQGNSA. The CDR3 spells CASSVTGGSENTIYF. The CDR3 region has the DNA TGTGCCAGCAGCGTAACAGGGGGCTCTGAAAACACCATATATTTT.

CDR3 in amino acids: CASSSSGTGIDTQYF. CDR3 nucleotides: TGTGCCAGCAGTTCTTCCGGGACAGGCATAGATACGCAGTATTTT. The chain carries TRBV28 and TRBJ2-3, with TRBD1 matching over 8 bases. Germline V lookup: CDR1 MDHEN, CDR2 SYDVKM. After removal of 4 bases from V and 5 bases from J, the junction contained 8 bases not matched to a gene. The CDR3 consists of 15 residues.